One and the same sample provided the 8 T cell receptor beta chains below, sequenced in a study of OX40 agonist ivuxolimab in advanced cancers. The assay was immunoSEQ multiplex PCR, and TCRdb's table has in-frame clones only and misses some. Of 60,000 to 80,000 clones listed, roughly 84% are singletons. Sequenced here: CD4+ or CD8+ T cells sorted from blood, sampled in a trial of the OX40 agonist ivuxolimab. These receptors were obtained from an adult with an advanced solid tumor such as melanoma, head and neck, liver or kidney cancer.

This sequence joins TRBV10-3 and TRBJ1-1, with 10 bases matching TRBD1. V shed 9 bases, J shed 5 bases, and the junction held 9 bases outside the gene matches. This CDR3 comprises 14 residues. The germline V gene has CDR1 ENHRY and CDR2 SYGVKD. The CDR3 nucleotides are TGTGCCATACAGACGGACAGGGGGAAAACTGAAGCTTTCTTT. It encodes CAIQTDRGKTEAFF.

The chain combines TRBV5-1 with TRBJ2-3; the match to TRBD1 covers 8 bases. Germline CDR1 and CDR2: SGHRS and YFSETQ. The CDR3 covers 16 residues. V shed 1 base, J shed 4 bases, and the junction held 8 bases outside the gene matches. CDR3 in amino acids: CASSLWTGRTPDTQYF. The CDR3, as DNA: TGCGCCAGCAGCTTGTGGACAGGGCGCACCCCAGATACGCAGTATTTT.

The chain recombines TRBV25-1 with TRBJ2-2; 7 nucleotides agree with TRBD1. Germline assignment: CDR1 MGHDK and CDR2 SYGVNS. J lost 4 bases, V lost 4 bases, and 3 bases had no gene match. This CDR3 contains 14 residues. CDR3 coding DNA: TGTGCCAGCAGTGCAGGGACAGCCACCGGGGAGCTGTTTTTT. Translating it yields CASSAGTATGELFF. Filled out from reference TRBV25-1 and TRBJ2-2, the complete variable domain reads EADIYQTPRYLVIGTGKKITLECSQTMGHDKMYWYQQDPGMELHLIHYSYGVNSTEKGDLSSESTVSRIRTEHFPLTLESARPSHTSQYLCASSAGTATGELFFGEGSRLTVL.

The table lists this clone with a count of one. V usage is TRBV6-1 and J usage is TRBJ2-1; TRBD2 matches 8 bases. The CDR3 extends over 15 amino acids. Looked up from germline, CDR1 is MNHNS and CDR2 is SASEGT. V shed 8 bases and J 7 bases; nucleotides not matched to a gene: 13. CDR3 loop: CASPPGRGATNEQFF. In DNA, the CDR3 is TGTGCCAGCCCCCCGGGGCGGGGGGCCACGAATGAGCAGTTCTTC.

The chain joins TRBV7-8 to TRBJ1-1; TRBD1 matches at 8 bases. With V trimmed by 6 bases and J by 2 bases, 8 bases remained unmatched. Looked up from germline, CDR1 is SGHVS and CDR2 is FQNEAQ. CDR3 length: 15 amino acids. The CDR3 spells CASSIGDRFNTEAFF. The CDR3 nucleotides read TGTGCCAGCAGTATTGGGGACAGGTTTAACACTGAAGCTTTCTTT.

The V and J genes are TRBV2 and TRBJ2-2; D is unresolved. The CDR3 runs to 14 residues. Deletions cut 8 bases from V and 1 base from J, with 11 bases between. The germline V gene has CDR1 SNHLY and CDR2 FYNNEI. CDR3 nucleotide sequence: TGTGCCAGCGCCGAATTTGTGAACACCGGGGAGCTGTTTTTT. This gives the protein CASAEFVNTGELFF.

The chain is built from TRBV7-9 and TRBJ1-1, with D perhaps matching TRBD1 (5 bases). Trimming shortened V by 2 bases and J by 4 bases, and 11 bases separated the two germline ends. The CDR3 contains 14 residues. CDR1 is SEHNR and CDR2 is FQNEAQ in the germline V gene (reference sequence). The CDR3 here is CASSLKGTGTEAFF. The CDR3 nucleotides read TGTGCCAGCAGCTTAAAAGGGACGGGCACTGAAGCTTTCTTT.

V and J are TRBV7-8 and TRBJ1-1, with 11 bases fitting TRBD1. V lost 5 bases to trimming and J lost 0 bases; unmatched junction nucleotides: 14. Per the germline V gene, CDR1 is SGHVS and CDR2 is FQNEAQ. This CDR3 has 19 amino acids. As DNA, the CDR3 is TGTGCCAGCAGCCTAAATAGCGCACGGGACAGGGGGATGAACACTGAAGCTTTCTTT. This sequence encodes CASSLNSARDRGMNTEAFF.